Sequencing of this TCR beta chain was carried out in a study of T cell repertoires in cytomegalovirus infection. Study context: CMV infection together with matching HLA type was indicated by public TCR beta signatures. Study results and limitations: Predominance within the ex vivo response was attributable to HLA-C-restricted CMV-specific TCR beta clonotypes. Cumulative public TCR beta family frequency identified carriers of CMV plus the relevant HLA.

V lost 2 bases and J lost 4, with 11 bases in between. The length of the CDR3 is 14 residues. The germline V gene encodes CDR1 SGHVS and CDR2 FQNEAQ. Each CDR3 protein gets one entry after TCRdb re-called the reads with MiXCR. The sample holds approximately 280,000 distinct CDR3 sequences, roughly 21% seen once. This clonotype was seen many times. Its antigen is unknown. Sequenced here: cultured PBMCs, sampled from culture after CMV antigen stimulation. This clonotype was obtained from a human donor in good health (CMV status not recorded). Some clones in this sample may be carry-over from other donors' samples. The chain has TRBV7-8 and TRBJ1-1; D is undetermined. The CDR3: CASSLKVPVTEAFF. The CDR3 DNA is TGTGCCAGCAGCTTAAAGGTCCCGGTCACTGAAGCTTTCTTT.